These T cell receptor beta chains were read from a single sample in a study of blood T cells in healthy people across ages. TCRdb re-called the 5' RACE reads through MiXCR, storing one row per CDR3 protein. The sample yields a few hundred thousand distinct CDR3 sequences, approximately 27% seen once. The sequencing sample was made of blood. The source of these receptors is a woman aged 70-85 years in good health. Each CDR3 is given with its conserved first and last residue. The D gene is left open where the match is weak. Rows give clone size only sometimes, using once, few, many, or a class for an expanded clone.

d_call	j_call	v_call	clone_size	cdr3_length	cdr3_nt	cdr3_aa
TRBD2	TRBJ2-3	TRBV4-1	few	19	TGCGCCAGCAGCCATCCGTCTGAGCGGCTAGCGGGGGGTTGGGATACGCAGTATTTT	CASSHPSERLAGGWDTQYF
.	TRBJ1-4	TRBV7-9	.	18	TGTGCCAGCAGCTTTCTATCTTTCCCTCGACGGGGAGGTGAAAAACTGTTTTTT	CASSFLSFPRRGGEKLFF
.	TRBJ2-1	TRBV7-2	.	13	TGTGCCAGCAGCACCCGGACCAACAATGAGCAGTTCTTC	CASSTRTNNEQFF
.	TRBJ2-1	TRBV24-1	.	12	TGTGCCACCAGTGGATATCGCGGTGAGCAGTTCTTC	CATSGYRGEQFF
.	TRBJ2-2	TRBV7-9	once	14	TGTGCCAGCTGGGAACCGACGAACACCGGGGAGCTGTTTTTT	CASWEPTNTGELFF
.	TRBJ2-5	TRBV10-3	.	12	TGTGCCATCAGTGGAGGGGCGGAGACCCAGTACTTC	CAISGGAETQYF
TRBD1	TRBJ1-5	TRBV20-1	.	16	TGCAGTGCTAGAGATCCTACAGGGGGTCCTAATCAGCCCCAGCATTTT	CSARDPTGGPNQPQHF
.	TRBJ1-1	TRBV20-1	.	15	TGCAGTGCTAGATCCCTATGGACGGAGAACACTGAAGCTTTCTTT	CSARSLWTENTEAFF
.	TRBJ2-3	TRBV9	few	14	TGTGCCAGCAGCTTCGGGCCATCCACAGATACGCAGTATTTT	CASSFGPSTDTQYF
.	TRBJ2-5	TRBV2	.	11	TGTGCCAGCACCGAGAGAGAGACCCAGTACTTC	CASTERETQYF
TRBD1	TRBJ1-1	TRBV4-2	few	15	TGTGCCAGCAGCCGAGACAGGGGGAGGAACACTGAAGCTTTCTTT	CASSRDRGRNTEAFF
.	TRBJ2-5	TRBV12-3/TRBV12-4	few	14	TGTGCCAGCAGTTTCTATGGACGCCCGGAGACCCAGTACTTC	CASSFYGRPETQYF
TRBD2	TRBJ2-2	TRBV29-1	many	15	TGCAGCGTTGAACTAGCGGGGGGGCAGAACGGGGAGCTGTTTTTT	CSVELAGGQNGELFF
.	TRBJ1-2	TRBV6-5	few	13	TGTGCCAGCGGACCCTACCGGGACGGCGGCTACACCTTC	CASGPYRDGGYTF
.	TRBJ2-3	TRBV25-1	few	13	TGTGCCAGCAGTAGGTCCCAGGGGGATACGCAGTATTTT	CASSRSQGDTQYF
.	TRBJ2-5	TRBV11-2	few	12	TGTGCCAGCAGCGCCCTGGAAGAGACCCAGTACTTC	CASSALEETQYF
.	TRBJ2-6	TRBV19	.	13	TGTGCCAGTAGTATCACTGGGGCCAACGTCCTGACTTTC	CASSITGANVLTF
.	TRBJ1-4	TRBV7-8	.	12	TGTGCCAGCAGCTTGGGTGACCAAAAACTGTTTTTT	CASSLGDQKLFF
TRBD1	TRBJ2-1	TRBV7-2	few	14	TGTGCCAGCAGGCAAAGACAGGGTGAGGGCGAGCAGTTCTTC	CASRQRQGEGEQFF
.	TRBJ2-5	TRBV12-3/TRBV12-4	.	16	TGTGCCAGCAGTGATCCCCCGGGACCCTCGGAGGAGACCCAGTACTTC	CASSDPPGPSEETQYF
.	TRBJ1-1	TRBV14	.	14	TGTGCCAGCAGTGCCGGGACGGCGGGAACTGAAGCTTTCTTT	CASSAGTAGTEAFF
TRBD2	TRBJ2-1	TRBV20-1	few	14	TGCAGTGCTAGAGCTGGGACTAGCGGGGGGTGGCAGTTCTTC	CSARAGTSGGWQFF
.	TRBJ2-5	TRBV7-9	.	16	TGTGCCAGCAGCTTAGGCCCCACAGAGTACCAAGAGACCCAGTACTTC	CASSLGPTEYQETQYF
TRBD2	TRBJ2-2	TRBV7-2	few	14	TGTGCCAGCAGCCGGGACTATAGTGCGGGGGAGCTGTTTTTT	CASSRDYSAGELFF
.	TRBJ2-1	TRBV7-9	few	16	TGTGCCAGCAGCCTGCCTTACCATGGACGGGGCTATGAGCAGTTCTTC	CASSLPYHGRGYEQFF